The sequence of this T cell receptor beta chain was determined in a study of response to subunit inactivated influenza vaccine. The length of the CDR3 is 14 residues. The V segment lost 10 bases and the J segment 7 bases; nucleotides outside the gene matches: 9. The germline gives CDR1 MNHEY, CDR2 SVGEGT. TCRdb re-called the RT-PCR reads with MiXCR, one entry per CDR3 protein. The sample has hundreds of thousands of distinct CDR3 sequences; about 15% are singletons. This clonotype was observed a handful of times. This receptor was identified in a man between 45 and 60 years old who received an inactivated influenza vaccine. V and J are TRBV6-2 or TRBV6-3 and TRBJ1-6, with TRBD1 matching 8 bases. The sequences come from PBMCs from blood, collected approximately 13 days after vaccination. For the CDR3, the DNA is TGTGCCACCAACGTTGGGGACAGGAATTCACCCCTCCACTTT. Residues: CATNVGDRNSPLHF.